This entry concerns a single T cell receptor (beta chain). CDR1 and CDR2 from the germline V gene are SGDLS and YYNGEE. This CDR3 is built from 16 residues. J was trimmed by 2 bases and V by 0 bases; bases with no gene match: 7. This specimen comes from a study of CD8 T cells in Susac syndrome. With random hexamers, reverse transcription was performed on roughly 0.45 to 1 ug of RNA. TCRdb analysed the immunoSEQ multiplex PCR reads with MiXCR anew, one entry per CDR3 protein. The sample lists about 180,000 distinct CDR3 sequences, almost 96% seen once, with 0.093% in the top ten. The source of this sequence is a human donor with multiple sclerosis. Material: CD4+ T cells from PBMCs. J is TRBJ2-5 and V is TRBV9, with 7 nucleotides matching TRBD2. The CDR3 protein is CASSVGPLRGQETQYF. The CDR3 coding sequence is TGTGCCAGCAGCGTAGGCCCCCTGCGGGGGCAAGAGACCCAGTACTTC.